This is a list of T cell receptor beta chains from one sample in a study of CD8+ T cells in alopecia areata. Here immunoSEQ multiplex PCR was the method, and the copy in TCRdb shows in-frame clones only, minus some. The table includes about 210,000 clones, about three fifths detected once. The source material was CD4+ T cells sorted from blood, sampled at week 4, from a patient treated with tofacitinib. All receptors derive from a human donor with alopecia areata. CDR3s include the opening cysteine and the closing phenylalanine or tryptophan. The order of the fields is J gene, V gene, clone size, D gene, CDR3 protein, CDR3 DNA. A D gene is named only where the DNA matches it firmly. A row's size may be missing; if present it is once, few, many or a size class.

TRBJ1-1,TRBV5-1,.,.,CASSKVPGPNTEAFF,TGCGCCAGCAGTAAGGTACCAGGACCTAACACTGAAGCTTTCTTT
TRBJ2-5,TRBV18,few,.,CASSPLGETQYF,TGTGCCAGCTCACCTTTGGGGGAGACCCAGTACTTC
TRBJ1-1,TRBV9,few,TRBD1,CASSVGLGTAMNTEAFF,TGTGCCAGCAGCGTAGGTCTCGGGACAGCTATGAACACTGAAGCTTTCTTT
TRBJ2-6,TRBV5-1,.,TRBD1,CASSPGGQGNSGANVLTF,TGCGCCAGCAGCCCTGGGGGACAGGGGAATTCTGGGGCCAACGTCCTGACTTTC
TRBJ2-2,TRBV5-1,.,TRBD2,CASSLALSGGANTGELFF,TGCGCCAGCAGCTTGGCCCTTAGCGGGGGTGCGAACACCGGGGAGCTGTTTTTT
TRBJ2-2,TRBV5-1,.,.,CASSVSLNTGELFF,TGCGCCAGCAGCGTCAGTCTGAACACCGGGGAGCTGTTTTTT
TRBJ1-5,TRBV4-1,.,.,CASSQGIGQPQHF,TGCGCCAGCAGCCAGGGTATCGGTCAGCCCCAGCATTTT
TRBJ2-7,TRBV7-2,.,.,CASSLNRAYEQYF,TGTGCCAGCAGCTTAAACCGAGCCTACGAGCAGTACTTC
TRBJ2-5,TRBV7-9,.,TRBD2,CASSFLAAQETQYF,TGTGCCAGCAGCTTTCTAGCGGCCCAAGAGACCCAGTACTTC
TRBJ1-5,TRBV29-1,.,TRBD1,CSVGQGKDQPQHF,TGCAGCGTCGGACAGGGGAAGGATCAGCCCCAGCATTTT
TRBJ2-7,TRBV2,once,.,CASSERGSLYQQYF,TGTGCCAGCAGTGAAAGGGGCAGCCTTTACCAGCAGTACTTC
TRBJ1-5,TRBV27,.,.,CASSRHSNQPQHF,TGTGCCAGCAGTCGACATAGCAATCAGCCCCAGCATTTT
TRBJ1-1,TRBV25-1,.,.,CASTGVTEAFF,TGTGCCAGCACCGGAGTCACTGAAGCTTTCTTT
TRBJ1-6,TRBV5-1,.,.,CASRGTENSPLHF,TGCGCCAGCAGGGGGACTGAGAATTCACCCCTCCACTTT
TRBJ2-3,TRBV29-1,few,.,CSVRQVMTDTQYF,TGCAGCGTACGACAGGTTATGACAGATACGCAGTATTTT
TRBJ2-4,TRBV18,.,.,CASSPMALAKNIQYF,TGTGCCAGCTCCCCGATGGCCCTAGCCAAAAACATTCAGTACTTC
TRBJ2-5,TRBV7-3,once,TRBD2,CASSQGTSGGGSQYF,TGTGCCAGCAGCCAAGGGACTAGCGGGGGAGGGTCCCAGTACTTC
TRBJ2-4,TRBV4-1,few,.,CASSQVGGQRRLDIQYF,TGCGCCAGCAGCCAAGTTGGAGGACAGCGTCGTTTAGACATTCAGTACTTC
TRBJ1-1,TRBV30,once,.,CAWSGALAFF,TGTGCCTGGAGTGGGGCTTTAGCTTTCTTT
TRBJ2-1,TRBV10-3,.,TRBD1,CAISTGQGGNEQFF,TGTGCCATCAGTACTGGACAGGGGGGCAATGAGCAGTTCTTC
TRBJ2-5,TRBV9,.,TRBD2,CASRGLAGGETQYF,TGTGCCAGCCGCGGGCTAGCGGGGGGAGAGACCCAGTACTTC
TRBJ2-5,TRBV4-2,.,TRBD1,CASSQDPVGGLGETQYF,TGTGCCAGCAGCCAAGATCCGGTAGGGGGCTTGGGAGAGACCCAGTACTTC
TRBJ2-6,TRBV30,.,TRBD2,CAWSASPWTSGGSSGANVLTF,TGTGCCTGGAGCGCTTCCCCATGGACTAGCGGGGGTAGCTCTGGGGCCAACGTCCTGACTTTC
TRBJ1-2,TRBV30,.,.,CAEGSYGYTF,TGTGCTGAGGGGAGCTATGGCTACACCTTC
TRBJ2-7,TRBV11-1,.,TRBD1,CASGEGQGREQYF,TGTGCCAGCGGGGAAGGACAGGGGAGGGAGCAGTACTTC
TRBJ2-3,TRBV25-1,.,TRBD1,CASSPQRGLSDTQYF,TGTGCCAGCAGCCCCCAGAGGGGGCTATCAGATACGCAGTATTTT
TRBJ1-1,TRBV18,.,.,CASSPGQNTEAFF,TGTGCCAGCTCCCCCGGGCAGAACACTGAAGCTTTCTTT
TRBJ2-7,TRBV6-5,once,TRBD2,CASRMRAGAAYEQYF,TGTGCCAGCAGAATGAGAGCGGGGGCGGCCTACGAGCAGTACTTC
TRBJ1-3,TRBV5-6,.,.,CASSLDGLRFIGNTIYF,TGTGCCAGCAGCCTGGACGGATTACGTTTCATAGGAAACACCATATATTTT
TRBJ2-1,TRBV5-1,.,.,CASSTPTLYNEQFF,TGCGCCAGCAGCACGCCGACTCTTTACAATGAGCAGTTCTTC
TRBJ1-2,TRBV2,.,TRBD1,CASRPGTGRGYTF,TGTGCCAGCAGACCCGGGACAGGACGCGGCTACACCTTC
TRBJ1-1,TRBV7-2,few,.,CASSQRGGTEAFF,TGTGCCAGCAGCCAAAGGGGTGGGACTGAAGCTTTCTTT
TRBJ1-2,TRBV4-1,.,TRBD1,CASSRTGAGGYTF,TGCGCCAGCAGCCGTACAGGGGCTGGTGGCTACACCTTC
TRBJ2-1,TRBV4-2,.,TRBD1,CASSQVSQGQGNEQFF,TGTGCCAGCAGCCAAGTATCACAGGGGCAGGGCAATGAGCAGTTCTTC
TRBJ2-3,TRBV9,.,TRBD2,CASSPETSGSTDTQYF,TGTGCCAGCAGCCCAGAGACTAGCGGGTCCACAGATACGCAGTATTTT
TRBJ2-2,TRBV7-2,.,.,CASSPRPMNTGELFF,TGTGCCAGCAGCCCACGGCCAATGAACACCGGGGAGCTGTTTTTT
TRBJ1-2,TRBV11-2,few,.,CASSLMEGGYTF,TGTGCCAGCAGCCTAATGGAGGGAGGCTACACCTTC
TRBJ2-3,TRBV29-1,.,TRBD2,CSVTGTSGGPDTQYF,TGCAGCGTTACCGGGACTAGCGGGGGGCCCGATACGCAGTATTTT
TRBJ2-2,TRBV2,.,.,CASSDEGSNTGELFF,TGTGCCAGCAGTGACGAGGGGTCGAACACCGGGGAGCTGTTTTTT
TRBJ1-4,TRBV6-6,once,.,CASRATNEKLFF,TGTGCCAGCCGGGCAACTAATGAAAAACTGTTTTTT
TRBJ2-3,TRBV7-2,.,.,CASSLGEQDPQYF,TGTGCCAGCAGCTTAGGGGAACAAGATCCGCAGTATTTT
TRBJ2-3,TRBV11-2,few,.,CASSLRWDTQYF,TGTGCCAGCAGCTTGCGCTGGGATACGCAGTATTTT
TRBJ2-2,TRBV7-9,.,.,CASSQNSAGELFF,TGTGCCAGCAGCCAAAACAGTGCCGGGGAGCTGTTTTTT
TRBJ2-5,TRBV20-1,.,.,CSASQETQYF,TGCAGTGCATCCCAAGAGACCCAGTACTTC
TRBJ2-7,TRBV4-2,once,.,CASSHTGYEQYF,TGTGCCAGCAGCCATACAGGGTACGAGCAGTACTTC
TRBJ2-7,TRBV5-6,.,.,CASSWADEQYF,TGTGCCAGCAGCTGGGCTGACGAGCAGTACTTC
TRBJ2-3,TRBV6-5,.,.,CASSYSGDTQYF,TGTGCCAGCAGTTACTCCGGGGATACGCAGTATTTT
TRBJ1-1,TRBV4-1,few,.,CASSRKGVEAFF,TGCGCCAGCAGCCGGAAAGGGGTAGAAGCTTTCTTT
TRBJ2-5,TRBV28,.,TRBD1,CASSTGEQTQYF,TGTGCCAGCTCGACAGGGGAGCAGACCCAGTACTTC
TRBJ1-6,TRBV9,.,.,CASSRRQSSYNSPLHF,TGTGCCAGCAGCAGACGACAGAGCTCCTATAATTCACCCCTCCACTTT
TRBJ2-7,TRBV30,.,.,CAWSPGNLGGHEQYF,TGTGCCTGGAGCCCCGGGAATCTCGGGGGCCACGAGCAGTACTTC
TRBJ1-5,TRBV2,few,.,CASSPQGNSNQPQHF,TGTGCCAGCAGTCCTCAGGGGAATAGCAATCAGCCCCAGCATTTT
TRBJ2-5,TRBV7-9,.,TRBD1,CASSPRGPETQYF,TGTGCCAGCAGCCCCAGGGGGCCAGAGACCCAGTACTTC
TRBJ1-1,TRBV30,.,.,CAWSKPAMNTEAFF,TGTGCCTGGAGTAAGCCGGCTATGAACACTGAAGCTTTCTTT
TRBJ2-7,TRBV20-1,.,.,CSAYRQNEQYF,TGCAGTGCTTACCGACAGAACGAGCAGTACTTC
TRBJ2-5,TRBV30,.,.,CAWTRGRGGGETQYF,TGTGCCTGGACCCGCGGGCGGGGAGGAGGCGAGACCCAGTACTTC
TRBJ2-2,TRBV27,.,TRBD1,CASSRHSGTGDTGELFF,TGTGCCAGCAGCCGACATTCTGGGACAGGGGACACCGGGGAGCTGTTTTTT
TRBJ2-5,TRBV7-9,.,.,CASSSQETQYF,TGTGCCAGCAGCTCGCAAGAGACCCAGTACTTC